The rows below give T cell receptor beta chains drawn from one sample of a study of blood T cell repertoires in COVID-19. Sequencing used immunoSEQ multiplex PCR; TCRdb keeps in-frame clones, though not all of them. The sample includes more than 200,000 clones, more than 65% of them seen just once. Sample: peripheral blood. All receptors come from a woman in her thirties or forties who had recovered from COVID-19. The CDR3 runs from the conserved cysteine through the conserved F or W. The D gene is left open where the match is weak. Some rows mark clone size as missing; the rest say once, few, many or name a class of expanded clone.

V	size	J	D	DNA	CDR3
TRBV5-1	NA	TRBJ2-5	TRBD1	TGCGCCAGCAGCTGGACAGGGGGGGAGACCCAGTACTTC	CASSWTGGETQYF
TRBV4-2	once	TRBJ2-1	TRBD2	TGTGCCAGCAGCCGCAGACTAGCGGGGGCGAATGAGCAGTTCTTC	CASSRRLAGANEQFF
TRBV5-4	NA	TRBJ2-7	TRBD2	TGTGCCAGCAGCTTGGTGGCGGGGGACTCCTACGAGCAGTACTTC	CASSLVAGDSYEQYF
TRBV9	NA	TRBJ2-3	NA	TGTGCCAGCAGCGTGTCGTTACTTGGAGATACGCAGTATTTT	CASSVSLLGDTQYF
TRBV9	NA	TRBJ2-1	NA	TGTGCCAGCAGCGTTGAGGACACAAGCTCCTACAATGAGCAGTTCTTC	CASSVEDTSSYNEQFF
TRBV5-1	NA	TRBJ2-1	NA	TGCGCCAGCAGCTTGGGGCCGAACAATGAGCAGTTCTTC	CASSLGPNNEQFF
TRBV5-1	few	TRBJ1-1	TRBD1	TGCGCCAGCAGCTTGTGGCAGGGGGCTGGAACTGAAGCTTTCTTT	CASSLWQGAGTEAFF
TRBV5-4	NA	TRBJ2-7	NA	TGTGCCAGCAGCTTGGAGAGGGGGGGCGGTAACGAGCAGTACTTC	CASSLERGGGNEQYF
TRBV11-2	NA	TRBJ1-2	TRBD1	TGTGCCAGCAGCTCTCACAGGGGGCGCAAGCATGGCTACACCTTC	CASSSHRGRKHGYTF
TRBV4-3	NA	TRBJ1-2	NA	TGCGCCAGCAGCCAAGATTTTAGCGGGGTTAGCTATGGCTACACCTTC	CASSQDFSGVSYGYTF
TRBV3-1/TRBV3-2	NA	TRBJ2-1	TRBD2	TGTGCCAGCAGCCAATTGGAGGGACTAGCGGGCAATGAGCAGTTCTTC	CASSQLEGLAGNEQFF
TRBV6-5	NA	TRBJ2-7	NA	TGTGCCAGCAGTTACCCCCCCAGGGACTACGAGCAGTACTTC	CASSYPPRDYEQYF
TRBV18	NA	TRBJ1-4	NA	TGTGCCAGCTCACTCCTGACAGACATAAATGAAAAACTGTTTTTT	CASSLLTDINEKLFF
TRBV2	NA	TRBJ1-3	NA	TGTGCCAGCAGCCAGTCCAGGGTTGGAAACACCATATATTTT	CASSQSRVGNTIYF
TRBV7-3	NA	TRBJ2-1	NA	TGTGCCAGCAGCTTAACTAGACTCTTATCCTACAATGAGCAGTTCTTC	CASSLTRLLSYNEQFF
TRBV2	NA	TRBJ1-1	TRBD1	TGTGCCAGCAGTGATAAAGCCCAACAGGGGGCGGCGGACACTGAAGCTTTCTTT	CASSDKAQQGAADTEAFF
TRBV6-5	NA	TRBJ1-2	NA	TGTGCCAGCAGTTGGACAGATTATGGCTACACCTTC	CASSWTDYGYTF
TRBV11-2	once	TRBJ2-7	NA	TGTGCCAGCAGCTTTAACAGGGACCGACGTCGCGAGCAGTACTTC	CASSFNRDRRREQYF
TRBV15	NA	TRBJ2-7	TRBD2	TGTGCCACCAGCAGAGTGGGAGCGGGAAACGAGCAGTACTTC	CATSRVGAGNEQYF
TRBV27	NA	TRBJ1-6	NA	TGTGCCACCAGAGAAGTCAGGGGTCCCCTCCACTTT	CATREVRGPLHF
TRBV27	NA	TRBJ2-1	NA	TGTGCCAGCAGTTTGTCCACCCCAGGTGAGCAGTTCTTC	CASSLSTPGEQFF
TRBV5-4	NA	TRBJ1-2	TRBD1	TGTGCCAGCAGCTTGGAGCGGCAGGGGGCAAATGGCTACACCTTC	CASSLERQGANGYTF
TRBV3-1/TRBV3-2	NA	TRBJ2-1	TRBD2	TGTGCCAGCAGCCAAGTTAGCGGGGGGGGCAATGAGCAGTTCTTC	CASSQVSGGGNEQFF
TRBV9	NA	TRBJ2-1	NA	TGTGCCAGCAGCCAGGACAGCTACAATGAGCAGTTCTTC	CASSQDSYNEQFF
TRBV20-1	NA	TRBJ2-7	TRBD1	TGCAGTGCTAGTGGGGACAGGGACTACGAGCAGTACTTC	CSASGDRDYEQYF
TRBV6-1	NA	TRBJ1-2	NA	TGTGCCAGCAGTGAGGTGCGGTCCGATGGCTACACCTTC	CASSEVRSDGYTF
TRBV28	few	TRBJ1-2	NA	TGTGCCAGCAGTTCCTCTGGGGGGGCTGGTGGCTACACCTTC	CASSSSGGAGGYTF
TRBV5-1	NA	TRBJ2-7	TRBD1	TGCGCCAGCACCCCCGGGACAGTCTTTGGCGAGCAGTACTTC	CASTPGTVFGEQYF
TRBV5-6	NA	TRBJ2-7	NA	TGTGCCAGCAGCTTCCGGAGTGGCGAGCAGTACTTC	CASSFRSGEQYF
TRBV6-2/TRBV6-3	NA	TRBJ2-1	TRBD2	TGTGCCAGCAGTTACGTGGGACTAGCGGGGACTCTTTACAATGAGCAGTTCTTC	CASSYVGLAGTLYNEQFF
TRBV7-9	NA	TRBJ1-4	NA	TGTGCCAGCAGCGCGGACGGGAAGAGTGAAAAACTGTTTTTT	CASSADGKSEKLFF
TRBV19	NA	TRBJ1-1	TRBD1	TGTGCCAGTAGTATAGCTCGACAGGGGACTGAAGCTTTCTTT	CASSIARQGTEAFF
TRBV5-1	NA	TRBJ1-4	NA	TGCGCCAGCAGCTTGGGACAGCCTAATGAAAAACTGTTTTTT	CASSLGQPNEKLFF
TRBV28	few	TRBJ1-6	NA	TGTGCCAGCAGTCGCGGAGACGGATCCGAGGATTCACCCCTCCACTTT	CASSRGDGSEDSPLHF
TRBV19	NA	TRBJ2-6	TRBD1	TGTGCCAGTAGTATAGCGGGAACAGGGGGATTCTCTTTGGCTGGGGCCAACGTCCTGACTTTC	CASSIAGTGGFSLAGANVLTF
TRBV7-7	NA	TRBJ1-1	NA	TGTGCTAGCAGCCCCCGGTGGCGGCCTACAGGGACGGGGCACACTGAAGCTTTCTTT	CASSPRWRPTGTGHTEAFF
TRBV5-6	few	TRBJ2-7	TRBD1	TGTGCCAGCAGCTCAATGGGACAGCAGATGGACTACGAGCAGTACTTC	CASSSMGQQMDYEQYF
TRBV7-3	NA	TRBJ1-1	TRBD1	TGTGCCAGCAGCTCTGCGACAGGGCTCGCAGCTTTCTTT	CASSSATGLAAFF
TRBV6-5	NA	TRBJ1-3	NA	TGTGCCAGCAGTCAGGACAGATACTCTGGAAACACCATATATTTT	CASSQDRYSGNTIYF
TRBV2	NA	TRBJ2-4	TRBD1	TGTGCCAGCAGTGATGGGGACAGTAGAAACATTCAGTACTTC	CASSDGDSRNIQYF
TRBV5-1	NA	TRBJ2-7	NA	TGCGCCAGCAGCCCCCCGCAGGGCGGCTCCTACGAGCAGTACTTC	CASSPPQGGSYEQYF
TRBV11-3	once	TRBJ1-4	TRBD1	TGTGCCAGCAGCCGGAGGACAGGGGGCTCTAATGAAAAACTGTTTTTT	CASSRRTGGSNEKLFF
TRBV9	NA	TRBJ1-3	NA	TGTGCCAGCAGCGTTGCGGGGACGGGAAACACCATATATTTT	CASSVAGTGNTIYF
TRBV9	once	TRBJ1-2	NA	TGTGCCAGCAGCGCGACGGCGTTCGGGGGCTACACCTTC	CASSATAFGGYTF
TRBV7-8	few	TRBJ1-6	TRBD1	TGTGCCAGCAGCTTAATCCTACCGGGACAGGCCCATTCACCCCTCCACTTT	CASSLILPGQAHSPLHF
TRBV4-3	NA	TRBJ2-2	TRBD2	TGCGCCAGCAGCCAAGATATACCCCGGACTAGCGGGGGGAACTGGGGCACCGGGGAGCTGTTTTTT	CASSQDIPRTSGGNWGTGELFF
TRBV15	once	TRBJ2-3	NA	TGTGCCACCAGCAGAGAGCGCTTGAAGAGCACAGATACGCAGTATTTT	CATSRERLKSTDTQYF
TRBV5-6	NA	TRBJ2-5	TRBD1	TGTGCCAGCAGCGGGGACAGGGGTGAGACCCAGTACTTC	CASSGDRGETQYF
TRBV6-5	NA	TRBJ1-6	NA	TGTGCCAGCAGGGACAGACAAAATAATTCACCCCTCCACTTT	CASRDRQNNSPLHF
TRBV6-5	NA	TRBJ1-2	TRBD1	TGTGCCAGCAGTCCTGGGGACAGGGGATACGGCTACACCTTC	CASSPGDRGYGYTF
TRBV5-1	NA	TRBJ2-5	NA	TGCGCCAGCAGCTTGGGACAGCCCCAAGAGACCCAGTACTTC	CASSLGQPQETQYF
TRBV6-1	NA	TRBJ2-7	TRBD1	TGTGCCAGCAGTGAAACGGGACAGACGTACGAGCAGTACTTC	CASSETGQTYEQYF
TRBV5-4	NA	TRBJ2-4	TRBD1	TGTGCCAGCAGCGACCGGGACAGGGGGTATGGGTACATTCAGTACTTC	CASSDRDRGYGYIQYF